Listed below are T cell receptor beta chains from one sample, sequenced in a study of a mutant IDH1 vaccine in newly diagnosed glioma. Libraries were prepared by immunoSEQ multiplex PCR; TCRdb keeps only in-frame clonotypes and omits some of them. There are about 100,000 clones in the sample; about four fifths occur only once, and 7.5% lies in the top ten. Source: PBMCs, taken from a glioma patient treated with radiotherapy, temozolomide or both. The receptors derive from a man aged 35 to 55 with glioma. Each CDR3 is given without its conserved first and last residue. Size tells how often a clone was seen (once, few, many) or the class of an expanded clone, and some rows leave it out.

V	J	size	CDR3
TRBV9	TRBJ2-1	.	ASSTSGGIEQF
TRBV4-2	TRBJ2-7	.	ASSQYSSYEQY
TRBV19	TRBJ2-7	.	ASSRQGMTYEQY
TRBV7-9	TRBJ2-7	.	ASSFRGQDVHEQY
TRBV19	TRBJ1-4	medium-sized	ASSIFGEKLF
TRBV25-1	TRBJ1-2	few	ASSAPGRPTYGYT
TRBV19	TRBJ2-7	.	ASSAGRTGNEQY
TRBV25-1	TRBJ2-6	.	ASSESGHAGANVLT
TRBV27	TRBJ2-5	.	ASSSEPGQQETQY
TRBV4-1	TRBJ2-1	.	ASSQDPEIYEQF
TRBV11-2	TRBJ2-7	.	ASSLKRPYSYEQY
TRBV28	TRBJ2-2	once	ASSFGPAGGTGELF
TRBV28	TRBJ2-1	.	ASGSPPVNEQF
TRBV6-6	TRBJ2-1	.	ASTLTRAGGNNEQF
TRBV6-5	TRBJ1-3	.	ASATPGSGNTIY
TRBV6-5	TRBJ2-7	.	ASTPGGGVDYEQY
TRBV28	TRBJ1-1	.	ASPSNRDRGSGTEAF
TRBV5-5	TRBJ2-6	.	ASSLWSSGANVLT
TRBV7-9	TRBJ2-5	.	ASSRQETQY
TRBV11-2	TRBJ1-4	.	ASSWGDRVEKLF
TRBV7-6	TRBJ1-3	.	ASSLRTGGFSGNTIY
TRBV7-2	TRBJ1-1	.	ASSSRGLGTEAF
TRBV5-4	TRBJ2-1	.	ASSLVGREQF
TRBV19	TRBJ2-6	.	ASSMDSLISGANVLT
TRBV19	TRBJ1-1	.	ASSSRQRTEAF
TRBV4-2	TRBJ2-3	.	ASSQTVVSTDTQY
TRBV9	TRBJ1-1	.	ASSPAGGADWTEAF
TRBV4-2	TRBJ1-3	.	ASSQDGTTSGNTIY
TRBV7-2	TRBJ2-3	.	ASSPRGERGQPSTDTQY
TRBV6-5	TRBJ1-2	.	ASSYLIDWEWNGYT
TRBV11-2	TRBJ2-3	.	ASSSGTVTSTDTQY
TRBV2	TRBJ2-1	.	ASRGTGGLPYNEQF
TRBV6-1	TRBJ2-2	.	ASTALTVNTGELF
TRBV5-4	TRBJ2-5	.	ASSLGLRGTQY
TRBV10-3	TRBJ1-4	.	AISDEVGGEKLF
TRBV5-1	TRBJ2-7	.	ASSPRSSGRAVTYEQY
TRBV2	TRBJ1-5	.	ASSGGAGNQPQH
TRBV7-2	TRBJ2-1	.	ASSTASGIRNEQF
TRBV6-1	TRBJ1-4	.	ASSYRTGVEKLF
TRBV28	TRBJ1-2	.	ASSLTGVYGYT
TRBV19	TRBJ2-5	.	ASSIGARETQY